The text below deals with one T cell receptor beta chain. What it recognizes is unknown. PCR primers comprised 60 Vbeta and 13 Jbeta primers. Repertoires were generated with immunoSEQ multiplex PCR, while TCRdb's copy carries only in-frame clones and drops some. The data contain roughly 190,000 clones, 81% of them singletons. This sample was included in a study of cytomegalovirus exposure and HLA in healthy donors. Turning to the study itself: Prior work identified 120 million or so unique TCR beta sequences in around 170 million T cells. General study findings and limits: In a later analysis, TCR beta V- and J-gene trimming was associated with a missense DCLRE1C variant. Researchers catalogued approximately 170 TCR beta chains as cytomegalovirus-associated.

The sequence was obtained from a man between 35 and 55 years old in good health and CMV-seropositive. Source material: PBMCs.

The CDR3 DNA sequence: TGTGCCAGCAGCGGAAGGGACAGGGTGGCAACTAATGAAAAACTGTTTTTT. It encodes CASSGRDRVATNEKLFF. The chain uses TRBV5-6 and TRBJ1-4; 9 bases agree with TRBD1. This CDR3 contains 17 residues. V lost 4 bases to trimming and J lost 0 bases; unmatched junction nucleotides: 7. The germline CDR1 and CDR2 sequences are SGHDT and YYEEEE.